One sample yielded the 26 T cell receptor beta chains listed below, sequenced in a study of blood T cells in healthy people across ages. The use of a sample-barcoded 5' primer and a J-beta primer mix characterized a second PCR of about 7 to 12 cycles. Each CDR3 protein gets one entry after TCRdb re-called the 5' RACE reads with MiXCR. There are approximately 730,000 distinct CDR3 sequences in the sample; approximately 53% occur only once, and around 41% lies in the top ten. The specimen was blood. All receptors come from an elderly man in good health.

V and J are TRBV29-1 and TRBJ2-5, with D perhaps TRBD1 or TRBD2 (5 bases each). With 4 bases removed from V and 0 bases from J, the gap between germline ends came to 15 bases. Germline CDR1 reads SQVTM; CDR2 reads ANQGSEA. This CDR3 spans 15 amino acids. CDR3 region: CSVVWVEGYQETQYF. In DNA, the CDR3 is TGCAGCGTTGTTTGGGTTGAGGGGTACCAAGAGACCCAGTACTTC.

The CDR3: CASSSRSGYNEQFF. In DNA, the CDR3 is TGTGCCAGCAGCTCTCGGTCAGGTTACAATGAGCAGTTCTTC. The chain couples TRBV5-4 to TRBJ2-1, with D unclear. V gave up 3 bases and J gave up 4 bases, with 11 bases separating them. Germline assignment: CDR1 SGHNT and CDR2 YYREEE (reference sequence). This CDR3 is built from 14 residues.

The V call is TRBV20-1, the J call TRBJ2-5; 12 nucleotides agree with TRBD2. CDR1 DFQATT and CDR2 SNEGSKA come from the germline V gene (reference sequence). Trimming took 5 bases from V and 5 from J; bases not matched to a gene: 12. The CDR3 has 16 residues. The CDR3 here is CSAARTSGNSAETQYF. CDR3 DNA: TGCAGTGCTGCCCGGACTAGCGGGAACTCCGCGGAGACCCAGTACTTC.

The chain joins TRBV7-2 to TRBJ1-5; a possible D gene is TRBD1 (5 bases). Germline V gene data show CDR1 as SGHTA and CDR2 as FQGNSA. Trimming stripped 3 bases from V and 2 bases from J, with 29 bases between. This CDR3 spans 21 amino acids. Here the CDR3 DNA reads TGTGCCAGCAGCTTGGCGGGCTCGGCAGGGAGAACGTTAGTGGGCAATCAGCCCCAGCATTTT. It codes for CASSLAGSAGRTLVGNQPQHF.

The chain carries TRBV24-1 and TRBJ2-1; tentatively, D is TRBD1 (6 bases). The CDR3 loop spans 14 amino acids. Germline V gene lookup returns CDR1 KGHDR and CDR2 SFDVKD. V gave up 0 bases and J gave up 5 bases, with 7 bases separating them. Here the CDR3 reads CATSDLRQDNEQFF. The CDR3 coding sequence is TGTGCCACCAGTGATTTGCGACAGGACAATGAGCAGTTCTTC.

This clonotype was seen a handful of times. The rearrangement uses TRBV6-5 and TRBJ2-7, with D perhaps assigned TRBD1 or TRBD2 (6 bases each). Trimming left V 6 bases short and J 5 bases short, with 17 bases between. The CDR3 contains 14 residues. Germline CDR1 is MNHEY and CDR2 is SVGAGI. The CDR3 DNA follows: TGTGCCAGCAGGTCAACAGGGTCGGGGGACGAGCAGTACTTC. Translating gives CASRSTGSGDEQYF.

The V call is TRBV20-1, the J call TRBJ2-5; 8 bases are a match to TRBD2. V lost 6 bases and J lost 11; bases outside the gene matches: 17. The CDR3 is made up of 14 amino acids. Germline lookup yields CDR1 DFQATT and CDR2 SNEGSKA (reference sequence). This chain's CDR3 is CSARMGAGAEEQYF. In DNA form, the CDR3 reads TGCAGTGCCCGAATGGGAGCGGGAGCTGAAGAGCAGTACTTC.

This clonotype was counted ten times or more. The chain recombines TRBV6-1 with TRBJ2-7, with D possibly matching TRBD2 (5 bases). V was cut by 10 bases and J by 2 bases, with 15 bases left in between. There are 13 residues in the CDR3. Germline V CDR1 and CDR2: MNHNS, SASEGT. CDR3 DNA sequence: TGTGCCACCGAGGGATATGATGCCTACGAGCAGTACTTC. This gives the protein CATEGYDAYEQYF.

This sequence joins TRBV7-8 and TRBJ2-1; no clear D gene. The CDR3 is made up of 16 amino acids. Germline values: CDR1 SGHVS, CDR2 FQNEAQ. Trimming pared 0 bases from V and 7 bases from J, leaving 16 bases between. This CDR3 is CASSLAWVQRPNEQFF. The CDR3 coding sequence is TGTGCCAGCAGCTTAGCGTGGGTCCAGCGACCTAATGAGCAGTTCTTC.

The CDR3 sequence is CASSSGAAGRADTQYF. CDR3 DNA sequence: TGCGCCAGCAGCAGTGGAGCGGCAGGAAGGGCAGATACGCAGTATTTT. This sequence joins TRBV5-1 and TRBJ2-3; D might be TRBD2 (5 bases). This CDR3 contains 16 residues. Germline lookup yields CDR1 SGHRS and CDR2 YFSETQ. Trimming took off 4 bases at V and 4 bases at J, with 19 bases between the two ends.

This clonotype was counted once. The chain recombines TRBV29-1 with TRBJ2-3; D is unresolved. In germline, CDR1 is SQVTM, CDR2 ANQGSEA. The V end lost 6 bases, the J end lost 2 bases, and 15 bases lay between the germline ends. The CDR3 has 14 residues. CDR3 bases: TGCAGCGTACAGTACCGCGGCCCCACAGATACGCAGTATTTT. This codes for CSVQYRGPTDTQYF.

The chain links TRBV24-1 to TRBJ2-3; TRBD2 agrees at 10 bases. With 3 bases clipped from V and 0 bases from J, the junction kept 14 bases outside the gene matches. The CDR3 totals 20 residues. The germline gives CDR1 KGHDR, CDR2 SFDVKD. Here the CDR3 reads CATSDLESSGSWTSTDTQYF. CDR3 DNA: TGTGCCACCAGTGATCTTGAGTCTAGCGGGAGTTGGACTAGCACAGATACGCAGTATTTT.

The genes are TRBV4-2 and TRBJ1-2; D is undetermined. V was shortened by 0 bases and J by 7 bases, with 12 bases between the two germline ends. Looked up from germline, CDR1 is LGHNA and CDR2 is YNFKEQ. This CDR3 is built from 14 residues. The CDR3 here is CASSQEVEGVGYTF. The CDR3 DNA follows: TGTGCCAGCAGCCAAGAAGTAGAAGGAGTTGGCTACACCTTC.

The chain employs TRBV11-2 and TRBJ2-5, with 12 nucleotides matching TRBD2. The end of the DNA fits TRBJ2-7 better, so the J call may be wrong. CDR1 and CDR2 (germline): SGHAT, FQNNGV. The CDR3 runs to 17 residues. CDR3 bases: TGTGCCAGCAGCTTTTCTAGGACTAGCGGGATTCCCTACGAGCAGTACTTC. Residues: CASSFSRTSGIPYEQYF.

This clonotype was observed once. The chain is built from TRBV20-1 and TRBJ2-7; tentatively, D is TRBD1 (7 bases). Trimming cost V 1 base and J 2 bases, with 15 bases left between them. The CDR3 loop spans 15 amino acids. Germline assignment: CDR1 DFQATT and CDR2 SNEGSKA (reference sequence). The CDR3 coding sequence is TGCAGTGCTAGAGCTCACAGGGGAGGCACCTACGAGCAGTACTTC. Protein product: CSARAHRGGTYEQYF.

The chain has TRBV12-3 or TRBV12-4 and TRBJ2-7; no reliable D call. Between the trimmed V and J ends, which lost 5 bases and 0 bases, there was a span of 11 bases. The CDR3 totals 14 residues. CDR3 in amino acids: CASSGRQSSYEQYF. CDR3 in DNA: TGTGCCAGCAGTGGCCGCCAAAGCTCCTACGAGCAGTACTTC.

In this sample, this clonotype turned up a few times. The J gene is TRBJ2-5, the V gene TRBV7-9, with 8 bases that match TRBD2. After removal of 4 bases from V and 3 bases from J, the junction contained 7 bases not matched to a gene. The CDR3 loop spans 15 amino acids. Per germline, CDR1 SEHNR and CDR2 FQNEAQ (reference sequence). The CDR3 coding sequence is TGTGCCAGCAGCTCAGGAAAGCGGGAGAAAGAGACCCAGTACTTC. This encodes CASSSGKREKETQYF.

CDR3 bases: TGTGCCATAAGGGGGTCAAGCGACGAGCAGTACTTC. It encodes CAIRGSSDEQYF. The chain employs TRBV10-3 and TRBJ2-7; D may be TRBD1 (6 bases). Trimming removed 9 bases from V and 5 bases from J, with 14 bases in between. This CDR3 has 12 residues. Germline CDR1 is ENHRY and CDR2 is SYGVKD.

This chain uses TRBV25-1 with TRBJ1-6, with no clear D. The germline V gene has CDR1 MGHDK and CDR2 SYGVNS. The CDR3 is made up of 13 amino acids. The ends were cut back, 6 bases at V and 9 bases at J, with 12 bases in the middle. The CDR3 is CASSLGGSSPLHF. CDR3 in DNA: TGTGCCAGCAGCCTGGGTGGCAGTTCACCCCTCCACTTT. Filled out from reference TRBV25-1 and TRBJ1-6, the complete variable domain reads EADIYQTPRYLVIGTGKKITLECSQTMGHDKMYWYQQDPGMELHLIHYSYGVNSTEKGDLSSESTVSRIRTEHFPLTLESARPSHTSQYLCASSLGGSSPLHFGNGTRLTVT.

The rearrangement joins TRBV29-1 to TRBJ2-3; maybe TRBD2 (5 bases). The CDR3 extends over 14 amino acids. CDR1 SQVTM and CDR2 ANQGSEA come from the germline V gene. V was trimmed by 8 bases and J by 5 bases, leaving 20 bases between them. The CDR3 sequence is CSTPDWRLGDTQYF. The DNA of the CDR3 is TGCAGCACCCCGGACTGGAGGTTGGGAGATACGCAGTATTTT.

The gene calls are TRBV6-5 and TRBJ1-1; D not resolved. Germline V gene data show CDR1 as MNHEY and CDR2 as SVGAGI. Trimming left V 8 bases short and J 0 bases short, with 10 bases between. The CDR3 sequence is 13 residues long. The CDR3 protein is CASRADVNTEAFF. Written as DNA, the CDR3 is TGTGCCAGCCGGGCCGACGTGAACACTGAAGCTTTCTTT.

This chain links TRBV4-2 with TRBJ2-5, with D possibly matching TRBD2 (6 bases). The V end was cut by 2 bases, the J end by 7 bases, with 14 bases between. The germline CDR1 and CDR2 sequences are LGHNA and YNFKEQ. There are 14 residues in the CDR3. The CDR3 reads CASSQPSTGGTQYF. The CDR3, as DNA: TGTGCCAGCAGCCAACCCAGTACCGGGGGGACCCAGTACTTC.

The CDR3 here is CASSYKGLVPMKQFF. The CDR3 bases are TGTGCCAGCAGTTATAAGGGACTAGTACCAATGAAGCAGTTCTTC. The chain uses TRBV6-5 and TRBJ2-1; 8 bases fit TRBD2. Germline CDR1 MNHEY, CDR2 SVGAGI. V lost 3 bases, J lost 11 bases, and 12 bases stayed unmatched. This CDR3 has 15 residues.

V is TRBV5-1 and J is TRBJ2-1, with D maybe TRBD2 (6 bases). The CDR3 runs 15 residues. The germline gives CDR1 SGHRS, CDR2 YFSETQ. The germline V and J ends were trimmed by 0 bases and 9 bases, with 16 bases remaining between them. DNA of the CDR3: TGCGCCAGCAGCTTGGATGGCGGGTTCGGGGGTGAGCAGTTCTTC. Its translation: CASSLDGGFGGEQFF.

This clonotype was detected only a few times. This sequence joins TRBV20-1 and TRBJ2-1; 9 positions agree with TRBD1. Trimming cost V 5 bases and J 6 bases; bases outside gene matches: 5. The CDR3 consists of 13 residues. The germline CDR1 and CDR2 sequences are DFQATT and SNEGSKA (reference sequence). CDR3 DNA sequence: TGCAGTGCTCCGGGACAGGGTGGCAATGAGCAGTTCTTC. It encodes CSAPGQGGNEQFF.

This clonotype was counted between two and nine times. J is TRBJ2-3 and V is TRBV20-1; 11 nucleotides agree with TRBD2. Germline CDR1 reads DFQATT; CDR2 reads SNEGSKA (reference sequence). V dropped 3 bases and J dropped 4; count of bases not matched to a gene: 6. The CDR3 runs to 15 residues. The CDR3 sequence is CSASGLAGGPDTQYF. The CDR3 coding sequence is TGCAGTGCTAGCGGATTAGCGGGAGGGCCAGATACGCAGTATTTT.